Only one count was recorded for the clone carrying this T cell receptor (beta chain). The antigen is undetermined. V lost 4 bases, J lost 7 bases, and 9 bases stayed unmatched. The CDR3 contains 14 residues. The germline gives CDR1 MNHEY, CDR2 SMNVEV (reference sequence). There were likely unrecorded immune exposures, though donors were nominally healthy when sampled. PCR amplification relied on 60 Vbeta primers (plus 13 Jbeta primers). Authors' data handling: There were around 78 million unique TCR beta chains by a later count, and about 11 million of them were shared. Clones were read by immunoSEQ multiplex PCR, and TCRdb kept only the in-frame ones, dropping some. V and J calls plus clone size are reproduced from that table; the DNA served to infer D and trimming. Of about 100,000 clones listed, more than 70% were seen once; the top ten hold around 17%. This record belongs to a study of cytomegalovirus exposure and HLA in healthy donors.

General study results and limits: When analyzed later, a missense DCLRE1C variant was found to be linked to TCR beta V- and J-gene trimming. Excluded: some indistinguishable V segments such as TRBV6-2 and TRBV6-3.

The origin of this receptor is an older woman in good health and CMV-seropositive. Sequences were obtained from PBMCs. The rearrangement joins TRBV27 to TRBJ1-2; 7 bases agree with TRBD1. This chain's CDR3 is CASSSDRDEIGYTF. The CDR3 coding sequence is TGTGCCAGCAGTTCTGACAGGGACGAGATTGGCTACACCTTC.